The T cell receptor beta chain described here comes from a study of identical twins. Whole-study findings and limits: There was more out-of-frame TCR alpha sharing in monozygotic twins than models estimated.

Germline CDR1 SGDLS, CDR2 YYNGEE. CDR3 length: 14 residues. V lost 1 base and J 8 bases, leaving 15 bases between the germline ends. Healthy Caucasians made up all donors. TCRdb used MiXCR to reprocess the 5' RACE reads, holding one entry per CDR3 protein. There are hundreds of thousands of distinct CDR3 sequences in the sample; approximately 7% occur only once, and roughly 3.4% lies in the top ten. This clonotype has at least ten counts. Antigen specificity is unknown. This sample was shared with a second study, whose subject was yellow fever vaccine responses in identical twins. That investigation notes: The authors reported partly convergent, partly personalized vaccine responses in identical twins.

Source material: memory (CD45RO+) T cells sorted from blood. The V call is TRBV9, the J call TRBJ1-2; the D is unclear. This TCR was recovered from a woman aged 18-29 years in good health. CDR3 bases: TGTGCCAGCAGCGTATCGGTTTCCCAGGAAGGCTACACCTTC. Its translation: CASSVSVSQEGYTF.